This TCR beta chain is from a study of blood T cells in healthy people across ages. Study-wide points: Long-lived donors carried more naive CD4+ cells and greater diversity than aged donors.

With a J-beta primer mix and a sample-barcoded 5' primer, a second PCR ran about 7 to 12 cycles. A single record per CDR3 protein comes from TCRdb applying MiXCR to the 5' RACE reads. The data contain more than 1,400,000 distinct CDR3 sequences, about 43% of them seen just once; the ten biggest clones take up under 8%. J was trimmed by 11 bases and V by 6 bases; bases with no gene match: 24. The CDR3 has 17 amino acids. Germline CDR1 and CDR2: MNHNS and SASEGT. Of note for this clonotype: Its target is unknown.

The TCR was taken from a woman between 18 and 29 years old in good health. Sequencing used blood. The chain uses TRBV6-1 and TRBJ2-5; TRBD1 matches at 7 bases. The CDR3: CASSPNDQTGAVNEQYF. CDR3 nucleotides: TGTGCCAGCAGCCCTAACGACCAAACAGGGGCAGTCAATGAGCAGTACTTC.